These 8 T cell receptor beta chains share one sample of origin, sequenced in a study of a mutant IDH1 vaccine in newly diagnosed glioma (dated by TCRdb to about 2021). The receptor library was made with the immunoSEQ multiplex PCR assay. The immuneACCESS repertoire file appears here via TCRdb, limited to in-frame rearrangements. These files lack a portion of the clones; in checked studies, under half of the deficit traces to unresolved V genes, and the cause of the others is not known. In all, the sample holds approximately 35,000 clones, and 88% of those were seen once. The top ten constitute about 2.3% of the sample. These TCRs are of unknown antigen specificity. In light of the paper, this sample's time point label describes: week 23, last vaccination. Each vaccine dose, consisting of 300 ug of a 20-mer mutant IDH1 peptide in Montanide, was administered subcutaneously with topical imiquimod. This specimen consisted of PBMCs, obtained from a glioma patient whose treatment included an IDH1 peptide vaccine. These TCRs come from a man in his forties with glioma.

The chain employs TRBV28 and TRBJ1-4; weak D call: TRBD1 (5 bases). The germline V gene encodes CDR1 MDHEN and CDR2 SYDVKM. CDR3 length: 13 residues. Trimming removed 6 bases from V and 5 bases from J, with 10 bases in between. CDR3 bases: TGTGCCAGCAGGAAGCGGGGGAATGAAAAACTGTTTTTT. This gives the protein CASRKRGNEKLFF.

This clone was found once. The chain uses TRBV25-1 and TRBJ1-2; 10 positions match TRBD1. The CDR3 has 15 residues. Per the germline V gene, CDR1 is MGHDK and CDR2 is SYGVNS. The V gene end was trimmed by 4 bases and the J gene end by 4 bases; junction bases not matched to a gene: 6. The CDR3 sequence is CASSGGDRGGYGYTF. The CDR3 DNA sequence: TGTGCCAGCAGTGGCGGGGACAGGGGTGGCTATGGCTACACCTTC.

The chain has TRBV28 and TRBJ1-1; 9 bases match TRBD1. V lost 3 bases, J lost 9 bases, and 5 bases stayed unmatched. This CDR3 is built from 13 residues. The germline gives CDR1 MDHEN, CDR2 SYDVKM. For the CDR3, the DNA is TGTGCCAGCAGTTTGGGACAGGGAGTAAAAGCTTTCTTT. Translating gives CASSLGQGVKAFF.

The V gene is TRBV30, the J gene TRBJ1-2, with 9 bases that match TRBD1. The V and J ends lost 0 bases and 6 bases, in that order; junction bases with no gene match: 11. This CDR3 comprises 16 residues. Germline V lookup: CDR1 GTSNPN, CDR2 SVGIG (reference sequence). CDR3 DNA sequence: TGTGCCTGGAGTGTTTCTGTACAGGGGGCGAAAAATGGCTACACCTTC. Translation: CAWSVSVQGAKNGYTF.

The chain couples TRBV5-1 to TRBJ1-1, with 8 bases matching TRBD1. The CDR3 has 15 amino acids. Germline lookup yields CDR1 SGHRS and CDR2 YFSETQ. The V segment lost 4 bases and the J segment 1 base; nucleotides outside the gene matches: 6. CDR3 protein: CASSGGQGRNTEAFF. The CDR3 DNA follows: TGCGCCAGCAGCGGTGGACAGGGTAGGAACACTGAAGCTTTCTTT.

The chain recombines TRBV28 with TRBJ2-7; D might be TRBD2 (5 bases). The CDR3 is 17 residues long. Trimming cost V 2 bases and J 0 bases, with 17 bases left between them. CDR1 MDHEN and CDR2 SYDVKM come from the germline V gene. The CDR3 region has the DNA TGTGCCAGCAGTTTACATCGTCCAGCGGCCTTCTCCTACGAGCAGTACTTC. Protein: CASSLHRPAAFSYEQYF.

The CDR3 sequence is CASSQDRLRDRYGYTF. DNA of the CDR3: TGTGCCAGCAGCCAAGACCGGTTAAGAGATAGGTATGGCTACACCTTC. V usage is TRBV5-6 and J usage is TRBJ1-2; no reliable D call. The CDR3 is 16 residues long. Germline V gives CDR1 SGHDT, CDR2 YYEEEE. Trimming took off 4 bases at V and 5 bases at J, with 21 bases between the two ends. The full variable domain, in which reference TRBV5-6 and TRBJ1-2 provide the parts outside the CDR3, is DAGVTQSPTHLIKTRGQQVTLRCSPKSGHDTVSWYQQALGQGPQFIFQYYEEEERQRGNFPDRFSGHQFPNYSSELNVNALLLGDSALYLCASSQDRLRDRYGYTFGSGTRLTVV.

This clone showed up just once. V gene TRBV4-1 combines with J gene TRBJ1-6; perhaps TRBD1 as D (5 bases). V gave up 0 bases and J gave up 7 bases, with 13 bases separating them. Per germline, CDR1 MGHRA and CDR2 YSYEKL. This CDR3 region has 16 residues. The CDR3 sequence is CASSQDVGTANSPLHF. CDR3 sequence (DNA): TGCGCCAGCAGCCAAGATGTGGGGACGGCGAATTCACCCCTCCACTTT.